This T cell receptor beta chain was profiled in a study of molecular identifiers for immune sequencing clone quantification. Trimming took 0 bases from V and 3 from J, leaving 15 bases between them. The germline gives CDR1 LGHNA, CDR2 YSLEER. The CDR3 is made up of 17 amino acids. TCRdb passed the PCR reads through MiXCR, listing each CDR3 protein once. The sample lists more than 70,000 distinct CDR3 sequences; about 21% were seen once. The sample consisted of naive CD8+ T cells from blood, with Jurkat cell RNA spiked in. The sample's subset: FACS-sorted CD8+CD4-CCR7+CD45RA+ naive T cells. The chain has TRBV4-3 and TRBJ2-1, with D uncertain. The TCR was taken from a human donor in good health. Some libraries in this study had Jurkat cell RNA spiked in. The CDR3 nucleotides are TGCGCCAGCAGCCAAGACCCTCGCGGCAACTACTACAATGAGCAGTTCTTC. Translated: CASSQDPRGNYYNEQFF.